This T cell receptor (beta chain) originates from a study of T cells of healthy individuals (dated by TCRdb to 2016 to 2019). Library preparation employed 5' RACE. TCRdb lists the instrument as Illumina MiSeq. The raw public data were reprocessed by TCRdb itself: fastp quality trimming at Q25, MiXCR clonotype calling, in-frame beta chains only. Merged by CDR3 protein, the rows form single entries marked with the most common genes and DNA. A total of approximately 52,000 distinct CDR3 sequences appear in this sample, over 12% of them only once. The top ten constitute about 16% of the sample. V is reduced by 6 bases and J by 6 bases, leaving a spacing of 9 bases between them. The CDR3, from cysteine to phenylalanine, totals 12 residues. Just the 36-base CDR3 DNA is kept, in frame starting at base 1. The germline V gene yields KGHDR for CDR1 and SFDVKD for CDR2. This clonotype was seen many times. It has no known antigen specificity. The input lacks base qualities; no much larger clone sits a single base away.

This receptor was taken from a human donor in good health. The rearrangement joined TRBV24-1 to TRBJ2-3, with no confident D gene call. The DNA sequence reads TGTGCCACCAGTCATCAGTCTGATACGCAGTATTTT. The translation is CATSHQSDTQYF.